Each of the 3 T cell receptor beta chains below was sequenced from the same sample in a study of Graves' ophthalmopathy and Graves' hyperthyroidism. From RNA, the CDR3 regions of TCR beta chains were amplified and sequenced. Second-round multiplex PCR came after first-round RT-PCR with HTBI primers. TCRdb passed the multiplex PCR reads through MiXCR, listing each CDR3 protein once. The repertoire has 650,000 to 800,000 distinct CDR3 sequences, under 50% of them found once; the top ten carry roughly 3.5%. The material sequenced was peripheral blood. These receptors all stem from an adult man with Graves' ophthalmopathy.

The sample holds many counts of this clonotype. The V gene is TRBV12-3 or TRBV12-4, the J gene TRBJ1-1, with D maybe TRBD1 (5 bases). This CDR3 has 14 amino acids. Trimming took off 8 bases at V and 6 bases at J, with 19 bases between the two ends. CDR3 DNA: TGTGCCAGCGCCGAAGACGGGGGAGGCGCTGAAGCTTTCTTT. Amino acid sequence: CASAEDGGGAEAFF.

The chain joins TRBV7-9 to TRBJ2-7; TRBD2 matches 12 bases. The CDR3 spans 16 residues. The germline gives CDR1 SEHNR, CDR2 FQNEAQ (reference sequence). The V gene end was trimmed by 6 bases and the J gene end by 3 bases; junction bases not matched to a gene: 9. The CDR3 DNA is TGTGCCAGCAGGCAACTGACTAGCGGGAGCATCTACGAGCAGTACTTC. Protein sequence: CASRQLTSGSIYEQYF.

A remark on this clonotype: The conserved phenylalanine or tryptophan normally closing the CDR3 is absent here, so this likely arose from a read error. The chain recombines TRBV9 with TRBJ1-1; D gene unclear. The V gene lost 0 bases and the J gene lost 1 base, with 4 bases spanning the gap. The germline V gene has CDR1 SGDLS and CDR2 YYNGEE. The CDR3 has 13 amino acids. The CDR3 here is CASSVERNTEAFI. The DNA for the CDR3 is TGTGCCAGCAGCGTAGAAAGGAACACTGAAGCTTTCATT.